The 26 T cell receptor beta chains presented below share a single source sample, sequenced in a study of T cell repertoires and Cas9 in healthy adults. Some clones are missing from TCRdb's copy, which holds only in-frame ones; the method was immunoSEQ multiplex PCR. The data contain about 22,000 clones, about 89% of them seen just once; the ten biggest clones take up roughly 1.5%. Input material: CD4+ effector T cells (CD127+, CD25-, CD137-, CD154-) from PBMCs; culture status not recorded. These TCRs come from a human donor in good health.

The V gene is TRBV28, the J gene TRBJ1-5; TRBD1 is a possible D gene (6 bases). Trimming removed 5 bases from V and 0 bases from J, with 11 bases in between. The CDR3 sequence is 15 residues long. Germline V gene data show CDR1 as MDHEN and CDR2 as SYDVKM. CDR3 sequence reads: CASSVGHNSNQPQHF. CDR3 sequence (DNA): TGTGCCAGCAGTGTGGGACACAATAGCAATCAGCCCCAGCATTTT.

The chain has TRBV19 and TRBJ2-1, with D possibly matching TRBD2 (5 bases). This CDR3 comprises 15 residues. Deletions cut 3 bases from V and 6 bases from J, with 15 bases between. In germline, CDR1 is LNHDA, CDR2 SQIVND (reference sequence). DNA of the CDR3: TGTGCCAGTAGTATCTTTGAGGGAATAGGCAATGAGCAGTTCTTC. This encodes CASSIFEGIGNEQFF.

This clone was observed a single time. The chain recombines TRBV25-1 with TRBJ1-2; no clear D. V gave up 7 bases and J gave up 7 bases, with 4 bases separating them. CDR3 size: 9 residues. Germline CDR1 MGHDK, CDR2 SYGVNS. As DNA, the CDR3 is TGTGCCAGCATCGGTGGCTACACCTTC. This encodes CASIGGYTF.

The chain couples TRBV18 to TRBJ1-1; D possibly corresponds to TRBD1 (5 bases). CDR3 length equals 14 residues. Germline CDR1 reads KGHSH; CDR2 reads LQKENI. V was pared by 2 bases and J by 5 bases, with 12 bases between. CDR3 in amino acids: CASSPSRGETEAFF. The CDR3 DNA follows: TGTGCCAGCTCACCAAGTCGGGGGGAGACTGAAGCTTTCTTT.

In this sample, this clone turned up once. The chain couples TRBV5-4 to TRBJ2-6; D remains ambiguous. The V gene's germline CDR1 is SGHNT and CDR2 YYREEE (reference sequence). V was trimmed by 1 base and J by 0 bases, leaving 5 bases between them. The CDR3 sequence is 15 residues long. DNA of the CDR3: TGTGCCAGCAGCTTGAGAAGCTCTGGGGCCAACGTCCTGACTTTC. Protein product: CASSLRSSGANVLTF.

This chain links TRBV28 with TRBJ1-5; 8 bases align to TRBD1. CDR3 length: 16 amino acids. Germline trimming cut 7 bases from V and 7 bases from J; bases unmatched to any gene: 15. Germline loops: CDR1 MDHEN, CDR2 SYDVKM. CDR3 nucleotide sequence: TGTGCCAGCACAATTCACAGCCAGGGGGCCAGGCAGCCCCAGCATTTT. It is translated as CASTIHSQGARQPQHF. The complete variable domain, with remaining parts taken from reference TRBV28 and TRBJ1-5, reads DVKVTQSSRYLVKRTGEKVFLECVQDMDHENMFWYRQDPGLGLRLIYFSYDVKMKEKGDIPEGYSVSREKKERFSLILESASTNQTSMYLCASTIHSQGARQPQHFGDGTRLSIL.

The CDR3 nucleotides read TGCGCCAGCAGCCAAGATACGGGGGCTCGCTCTGGAAACACCATATATTTT. This translates into CASSQDTGARSGNTIYF. The chain joins TRBV4-3 to TRBJ1-3, with D perhaps matching TRBD1 (6 bases). Germline loops: CDR1 LGHNA, CDR2 YSLEER. The V end was cut by 0 bases, the J end by 0 bases, with 12 bases between. The CDR3 consists of 17 residues.

This clone turned up a few times. The V call is TRBV2, the J call TRBJ2-1, with D possibly being TRBD2 (6 bases). V dropped 7 bases and J dropped 6 bases, with 13 bases sitting between them. The germline gives CDR1 SNHLY, CDR2 FYNNEI. The CDR3 has 13 residues. Written as DNA, the CDR3 is TGTGCCAGCACCAAGGGGACTGTCAATGAGCAGTTCTTC. It codes for CASTKGTVNEQFF.

V usage is TRBV7-9 and J usage is TRBJ2-5, with D perhaps matching TRBD1 (5 bases). Germline V gives CDR1 SEHNR, CDR2 FQNEAQ (reference sequence). CDR3 length equals 14 residues. Trimming took off 4 bases at V and 1 base at J, with 10 bases between the two ends. The CDR3: CASSWGGRQETQYF. As DNA, the CDR3 is TGTGCCAGCAGCTGGGGCGGTCGCCAAGAGACCCAGTACTTC.

This chain connects TRBV11-2 to TRBJ2-4; 9 nucleotides line up with TRBD2. Trimming cost V 5 bases and J 7 bases; bases outside gene matches: 12. The CDR3 extends over 16 amino acids. The germline gives CDR1 SGHAT, CDR2 FQNNGV. The CDR3 DNA follows: TGTGCCAGCAGCCCCGGAGGTAGCGGGAGAGGGAACATTCAGTACTTC. This encodes CASSPGGSGRGNIQYF.

This sequence joins TRBV5-1 and TRBJ1-3; D is unclear. Germline lookup yields CDR1 SGHRS and CDR2 YFSETQ. The CDR3 covers 17 residues. Trimming pared 0 bases from V and 2 bases from J, leaving 15 bases between. Written as DNA, the CDR3 is TGCGCCAGCAGCTTGGAGTCTCCCTCTGAAGCTGGAAACACCATATATTTT. Translation gives CASSLESPSEAGNTIYF.

The rearrangement uses TRBV4-1 and TRBJ1-4, with a weak D call TRBD1 (5 bases). The V gene lost 0 bases and the J gene lost 6 bases, with 14 bases spanning the gap. The CDR3 totals 16 residues. The germline V gene encodes CDR1 MGHRA and CDR2 YSYEKL. The CDR3 DNA follows: TGCGCCAGCAGCCAAGATCGGGAGGGGAGCTATGAAAAACTGTTTTTT. This gives the protein CASSQDREGSYEKLFF.

This clone was recorded once. This chain joins TRBV7-2 and TRBJ1-2; 8 bases map to TRBD1. The CDR3 consists of 13 residues. Germline V gene lookup returns CDR1 SGHTA and CDR2 FQGNSA. Unmatched junction bases numbered 5, after V lost 3 bases and J lost 8 bases. CDR3 amino acids: CASSFTGQGGYTF. The CDR3 nucleotides are TGTGCCAGCAGCTTCACAGGACAGGGCGGCTACACCTTC.

V is TRBV5-1 and J is TRBJ2-7; possible D gene TRBD1, 5 bases. The CDR3 covers 14 residues. Germline CDR1 SGHRS, CDR2 YFSETQ. Trimming removed 1 base from V and 3 bases from J, with 11 bases in between. CDR3 in amino acids: CASSLTPGYYEQYF. CDR3 in DNA: TGCGCCAGCAGCTTGACTCCAGGGTACTACGAGCAGTACTTC.

This chain connects TRBV7-6 to TRBJ2-1, with 15 bases aligning to TRBD2. Trimming at V came to 1 base and at J to 5 bases, leaving 6 bases not matched to a gene. CDR1 is SGHVS and CDR2 is FNYEAQ in the germline V gene. The CDR3 runs to 18 residues. The CDR3 sequence: CASSLEGLAGGKNNEQFF. Written as DNA, the CDR3 is TGTGCCAGCAGCTTAGAGGGACTAGCGGGAGGAAAGAACAATGAGCAGTTCTTC.

The gene calls are TRBV7-2 and TRBJ2-7; the D is unclear. Germline lookup yields CDR1 SGHTA and CDR2 FQGNSA. This CDR3 is built from 14 residues. V lost 5 bases to trimming and J lost 3 bases, with 14 bases between them. This CDR3 is CASSLTRKDYEQYF. In DNA, the CDR3 is TGTGCCAGCAGCCTTACCCGCAAAGACTACGAGCAGTACTTC.

Of note for this clone: One junction end does not reproduce the germline sequence, and a read error may be involved. This sequence joins TRBV7-7 and TRBJ2-7, with D maybe TRBD2 (6 bases). Germline V gene lookup returns CDR1 SSHAT and CDR2 FNYEAQ (reference sequence). The length of the CDR3 is 13 residues. The CDR3 nucleotides are TGTGCTAGCAGCTTAGCGGAGACCTACGAGCAGTACTTC. Translated, it gives CASSLAETYEQYF.

The V gene is TRBV6-1, the J gene TRBJ1-6; no firm D call. CDR3 length: 14 residues. The germline CDR1 and CDR2 sequences are MNHNS and SASEGT. Trimming took off 4 bases at V and 3 bases at J, with 7 bases between the two ends. The CDR3, as DNA: TGTGCCAGCAGTGTGACTAACTATAATTCACCCCTCCACTTT. Translating it yields CASSVTNYNSPLHF.

This chain links TRBV30 with TRBJ2-6; a possible D gene is TRBD1 (5 bases). In germline, CDR1 is GTSNPN, CDR2 SVGIG (reference sequence). This CDR3 has 14 residues. Trimming removed 7 bases at V and 5 bases at J, with 15 bases between. The CDR3 DNA is TGTGCCTCGGACACAAAGGGCCGGGCCAACGTCCTGACTTTC. Protein sequence: CASDTKGRANVLTF.

The chain employs TRBV2 and TRBJ2-1; the match to TRBD1 covers 7 bases. After removal of 7 bases from V and 9 bases from J, the junction contained 9 bases not matched to a gene. There are 13 residues in the CDR3. Germline V lookup: CDR1 SNHLY, CDR2 FYNNEI. For the CDR3, the DNA is TGTGCCAGCAACGGAGTAGGGGGCCTTGAGCAGTTCTTC. Protein sequence: CASNGVGGLEQFF.

J is TRBJ2-5 and V is TRBV4-1; maybe TRBD2 (6 bases). Germline values: CDR1 MGHRA, CDR2 YSYEKL. The length of the CDR3 is 17 residues. V was clipped by 1 base and J by 2 bases, with 17 bases between them. CDR3 coding DNA: TGCGCCAGCAGCCAAGCCCAACACGCGGCGGGGCAAGAGACCCAGTACTTC. Amino acids: CASSQAQHAAGQETQYF.

V usage is TRBV27 and J usage is TRBJ2-5; D is perhaps TRBD1 (5 bases). The better agreement between TRBJ2-7 and the DNA end casts doubt on the J call. Germline-derived CDR1 and CDR2 are MNHEY and SMNVEV (reference sequence). The CDR3 length is 15 residues. CDR3 bases: TGTGCCAGCAGATCTATTACAGGTAACTCCTACGAGCAGTACTTC. Amino acids: CASRSITGNSYEQYF.

This clone occurred a few times. The V and J genes are TRBV11-3 and TRBJ2-2; the D gene is possibly TRBD2 (6 bases). The V end lost 0 bases, the J end lost 5 bases, and 10 bases lay between the germline ends. CDR1 SGHNT and CDR2 YENEEA come from the germline V gene. This CDR3 contains 15 residues. The CDR3 DNA sequence: TGTGCCAGCAGCTTAGAGGGACTTCCTACCGGGGAGCTGTTTTTT. This sequence encodes CASSLEGLPTGELFF.

The chain links TRBV19 to TRBJ2-7; 10 bases match TRBD1. The CDR3 totals 16 residues. Germline values: CDR1 LNHDA, CDR2 SQIVND (reference sequence). The ends lost 4 bases at V and 4 bases at J; junction bases unmatched: 10. The CDR3 bases are TGTGCCAGTAGTACCCAGAGGGACAGGGGCCATTACGAGCAGTACTTC. Its translation: CASSTQRDRGHYEQYF. Drawing the rest from reference TRBV19 and TRBJ2-7, the complete variable domain is DGGITQSPKYLFRKEGQNVTLSCEQNLNHDAMYWYRQDPGQGLRLIYYSQIVNDFQKGDIAEGYSVSREKKESFPLTVTSAQKNPTAFYLCASSTQRDRGHYEQYFGPGTRLTVT.

The chain uses TRBV30 and TRBJ2-5; tentative D call: TRBD2 (6 bases). Trimming left V 7 bases short and J 5 bases short, with 14 bases between. This CDR3 contains 12 residues. Germline loops: CDR1 GTSNPN, CDR2 SVGIG (reference sequence). The CDR3 region has the DNA TGTGCCTCCCGAGCGGGTCGGGAGACCCAGTACTTC. It specifies CASRAGRETQYF.

The V and J genes are TRBV5-6 and TRBJ1-2; maybe TRBD1 (5 bases). The length of the CDR3 is 12 residues. The V and J ends lost 4 bases and 4 bases respectively, with 8 bases between them. Germline V gene data show CDR1 as SGHDT and CDR2 as YYEEEE. CDR3: CASSRGGYGYTF. For the CDR3, the DNA is TGTGCCAGCAGCCGGGGGGGCTATGGCTACACCTTC. The complete variable domain, with remaining parts taken from reference TRBV5-6 and TRBJ1-2, reads DAGVTQSPTHLIKTRGQQVTLRCSPKSGHDTVSWYQQALGQGPQFIFQYYEEEERQRGNFPDRFSGHQFPNYSSELNVNALLLGDSALYLCASSRGGYGYTFGSGTRLTVV.